The 10 T cell receptor beta chains below were found in one sample sequenced in a study of blood T cell repertoires in COVID-19. Produced via immunoSEQ multiplex PCR; TCRdb's table is partial and in-frame only. The table includes 240,000 or so clones, about nine tenths detected once. Specimen: peripheral blood. The receptor source for this set is a man in his 60s who had recovered from COVID-19.

The rearrangement joins TRBV3-1 (or the pseudogene TRBV3-2) to TRBJ2-1; D gene unclear. With 0 bases removed from V and 3 bases from J, the gap between germline ends came to 9 bases. CDR3 size: 15 residues. Looked up from germline, CDR1 is LGHDT and CDR2 is YNNKEL (reference sequence). The CDR3 sequence: CASSQEIRSYNEQFF. Here the CDR3 DNA reads TGTGCCAGCAGCCAAGAAATCCGGAGCTACAATGAGCAGTTCTTC.

This chain links TRBV5-1 with TRBJ1-2; 8 nucleotides align to TRBD1. Looked up from germline, CDR1 is SGHRS and CDR2 is YFSETQ. The CDR3 consists of 13 residues. Trimming cost V 4 bases and J 6 bases; bases outside gene matches: 5. The CDR3 here is CASSLTGGDGYTF. The CDR3, as DNA: TGCGCCAGCAGCCTCACAGGGGGAGATGGCTACACCTTC.

The chain combines TRBV18 with TRBJ1-2; TRBD1 aligns across 7 bases. Germline V gives CDR1 KGHSH, CDR2 LQKENI. Unmatched junction bases numbered 12, after V lost 3 bases and J lost 8 bases. The CDR3 has 15 amino acids. In DNA, the CDR3 is TGTGCCAGCTCACCCGATACCGGGACAGCGGAAGGCTACACCTTC. As protein: CASSPDTGTAEGYTF.

This chain's CDR3 is CASSWTGVDDTQYF. For the CDR3, the DNA is TGCGCCAGCAGCTGGACAGGGGTCGATGATACGCAGTATTTT. V gene TRBV5-1 combines with J gene TRBJ2-3; the match to TRBD1 covers 9 bases. The CDR3 consists of 14 residues. Trimming cost V 3 bases and J 6 bases; bases outside gene matches: 5. Per the germline V gene, CDR1 is SGHRS and CDR2 is YFSETQ.

The V and J genes are TRBV5-1 and TRBJ2-7; 12 nucleotides agree with TRBD2. The CDR3 length is 14 residues. Trimming took 4 bases from V and 4 from J; bases not matched to a gene: 3. Germline CDR1 SGHRS, CDR2 YFSETQ. CDR3 nucleotide sequence: TGCGCCAGCAGCGTACTAGCGGGGGGTTACGAGCAGTACGTC. Amino acid sequence: CASSVLAGGYEQYV.

J is TRBJ2-7 and V is TRBV7-9; D is possibly TRBD1 (6 bases). The CDR3 contains 18 residues. Germline CDR1 and CDR2: SEHNR and FQNEAQ (reference sequence). Trimming pared 1 base from V and 2 bases from J, leaving 21 bases between. CDR3 in amino acids: CASSLGLLWDTETYEQYF. Here the CDR3 DNA reads TGTGCCAGCAGCTTAGGCCTATTGTGGGACACCGAAACCTACGAGCAGTACTTC.

The J gene is TRBJ2-2, the V gene TRBV6-5, with D hard to call. The CDR3 loop spans 14 amino acids. Germline V lookup: CDR1 MNHEY, CDR2 SVGAGI. Deletions cut 2 bases from V and 5 bases from J, with 9 bases between. The CDR3 reads CASSYESRTGELFF. CDR3 coding DNA: TGTGCCAGCAGTTACGAAAGTAGAACCGGGGAGCTGTTTTTT.

V usage is TRBV27 and J usage is TRBJ1-5, with D uncertain. The V gene lost 4 bases and the J gene lost 3 bases, with 10 bases spanning the gap. In germline, CDR1 is MNHEY, CDR2 SMNVEV (reference sequence). This CDR3 has 14 amino acids. CDR3 sequence: CASSSRLDNQPQHF. CDR3 nucleotide sequence: TGTGCCAGCAGTTCAAGACTGGACAATCAGCCCCAGCATTTT.

This chain links TRBV10-1 with TRBJ2-2; 7 bases fit TRBD2. Germline CDR1 WNHNN, CDR2 SYGVQD (reference sequence). The CDR3 runs 16 residues. Unmatched junction bases numbered 5, after V lost 3 bases and J lost 1 base. The CDR3 loop reads CASSDGQRGNTGELFF. DNA for the CDR3: TGCGCCAGCAGTGATGGTCAGCGGGGGAACACCGGGGAGCTGTTTTTT.

The chain combines TRBV30 with TRBJ1-1, with 9 bases matching TRBD1. The CDR3 has 16 amino acids. Germline lookup yields CDR1 GTSNPN and CDR2 SVGIG (reference sequence). Trimming took 3 bases from V and 5 from J; bases not matched to a gene: 13. The CDR3 is CAWSSGTGRVGTEAFF. The CDR3 nucleotides are TGTGCCTGGAGCTCCGGGACAGGGAGGGTGGGGACTGAAGCTTTCTTT. Based on the CDR3 plus reference TRBV30 and TRBJ1-1, the full variable domain is SQTIHQWPATLVQPVGSPLSLECTVEGTSNPNLYWYRQAAGRGLQLLFYSVGIGQISSEVPQNLSASRPQDRQFILSSKKLLLSDSGFYLCAWSSGTGRVGTEAFFGQGTRLTVV.